A selection of T cell receptor beta chains follows, all from one sample in a study of blood T cell repertoires in COVID-19. Sequencing was performed with immunoSEQ multiplex PCR; in TCRdb, only in-frame clones are kept and a portion is missing. The sample yields about 200,000 clones, over 75% seen once. The sample comprised peripheral blood. The origin of the receptors is a man in his forties or fifties who had recovered from COVID-19. The CDR3 runs from the conserved cysteine through the conserved F or W. Fields, in order: J gene, D gene, clone size, V gene, CDR3 DNA, CDR3 protein. D genes are given only for firm matches. Expanded clones are given a class, and other clones once, few, many or no size at all.

TRBJ2-5 | . | . | TRBV5-4 | TGTGCCAGCAGCTTGGAAGCGACCCAGTACTTC | CASSLEATQYF
TRBJ2-2 | . | . | TRBV6-1 | TGTGCCAGCAGTGACAGGGTAGGGAACACCGGGGAGCTGTTTTTT | CASSDRVGNTGELFF
TRBJ2-1 | TRBD2 | . | TRBV19 | TGTGCCAGTAGTAGGAGACTAGCGGGAAGCTACAATGAGCAGTTCTTC | CASSRRLAGSYNEQFF
TRBJ1-1 | . | . | TRBV19 | TGTGCCAGTAGTCGGGGGGCTGGCACTGAAGCTTTCTTT | CASSRGAGTEAFF
TRBJ2-3 | . | . | TRBV11-2 | TGTGCCAGCAAGTTGCTGGAGAGCACAGATACGCAGTATTTT | CASKLLESTDTQYF
TRBJ1-2 | TRBD1 | few | TRBV6-1 | TGTGCCAGCAGTGTAATTCAGGGGGCAACTAACTATGGCTACACCTTC | CASSVIQGATNYGYTF
TRBJ2-1 | TRBD1 | . | TRBV7-3 | TGTGCCAGCAGCTCTCGGAGGGACAGGGCGACATACAATGAGCAGTTCTTC | CASSSRRDRATYNEQFF
TRBJ2-2 | TRBD1 | . | TRBV2 | TGTGCCACCTCCGGCGACAAACAGGGGGAAGAGCCAAACACCGGGGAGCTGTTTTTT | CATSGDKQGEEPNTGELFF
TRBJ2-5 | . | many | TRBV28 | TGTGCCAGCAGTTTAAGGGGCCAAGAGACCCAGTACTTC | CASSLRGQETQYF
TRBJ2-5 | . | . | TRBV7-2 | TGTGCCAGCAGCCTAGGGACACGGAATTCGGAGACCCAGTACTTC | CASSLGTRNSETQYF
TRBJ2-3 | TRBD2 | . | TRBV5-1 | TGCGCCAGCAGCGCCGGGACTAGCGGAGGCACAGATACGCAGTATTTT | CASSAGTSGGTDTQYF
TRBJ1-1 | . | . | TRBV14 | TGTGCCAGCAGCCAAGTAGAACAGGGAAGGACTTTCTTT | CASSQVEQGRTFF
TRBJ2-7 | . | . | TRBV13 | TGTGCCAGCAGCTCGTTCTCCTACGAGCAGTACTTC | CASSSFSYEQYF
TRBJ2-1 | . | . | TRBV9 | TGTGCCAGCAGCCGCGAAGCGCGGAGCGGAAATGAGCAGTTCTTC | CASSREARSGNEQFF
TRBJ2-3 | . | . | TRBV10-3 | TGTGCCATCAGTCCCGAGGCGGGGACAGATACGCAGTATTTT | CAISPEAGTDTQYF
TRBJ2-7 | TRBD2 | . | TRBV6-5 | TGTGCCAGCAGTCTGACTAGCGGGATACCCTACGAGCAGTACTTC | CASSLTSGIPYEQYF
TRBJ1-4 | TRBD1 | . | TRBV7-9 | TGTGCCAGCAGCTTGTCTCGGACAGGAATCGAAAAACTGTTTTTT | CASSLSRTGIEKLFF
TRBJ1-2 | . | . | TRBV27 | TGTGCCAGCAGTTCTATCGGGGGGGCGCGTGGCTACACCTTC | CASSSIGGARGYTF
TRBJ1-2 | TRBD1 | . | TRBV19 | TGTGCCAGTAGTTTATCCGGACAGGAGCACTATGGCTACACCTTC | CASSLSGQEHYGYTF
TRBJ1-1 | . | . | TRBV5-1 | TGCGCCAGCAGCTTGGATGCGGTGAACACTGAAGCTTTCTTT | CASSLDAVNTEAFF
TRBJ1-5 | . | . | TRBV15 | TGTGCCACCAGCCCAGCGGGGGTTCGCAATCAGCCCCAGCATTTT | CATSPAGVRNQPQHF
TRBJ2-5 | TRBD2 | . | TRBV7-8 | TGTGCCAGCAGCAGCGCCTTCCCTCAGCGGGAGGTAGGCCTTCTTACAGAGACCCAGTACTTC | CASSSAFPQREVGLLTETQYF
TRBJ2-7 | . | . | TRBV6-2/TRBV6-3 | TGTGCCAGCAGTCTTGCCCCCTACTACGAGCAGTACTTC | CASSLAPYYEQYF
TRBJ2-1 | TRBD2 | . | TRBV6-2/TRBV6-3 | TGTGCCAGCAGTTACTCCCCGACTAGCGGGATTTACAATGAGCAGTTCTTC | CASSYSPTSGIYNEQFF
TRBJ2-5 | . | . | TRBV27 | TGTGCCAGCAGACTGGACAGATCAGAGACCCAGTACTTC | CASRLDRSETQYF
TRBJ2-7 | TRBD2 | . | TRBV19 | TGTGCCAGTAGTATAACTGTCGGCGGGGGGGCCAGGGAGCAGTACTTC | CASSITVGGGAREQYF
TRBJ2-1 | . | . | TRBV5-1 | TGCGCCAGCAGCCTTGCGTATGAGCAGTTCTTC | CASSLAYEQFF
TRBJ2-3 | TRBD2 | once | TRBV28 | TGTGCCAGCAGTTTAAGACCACCGGGACTAGCGGGAGATACGCAGTATTTT | CASSLRPPGLAGDTQYF
TRBJ1-2 | . | . | TRBV30 | TGTGCCTGGAGTGTAGGGGGCTATGGCTACACCTTC | CAWSVGGYGYTF
TRBJ2-3 | TRBD1 | . | TRBV27 | TGTGCCAGCAGCCCCCCCAGGGGGCCGGGTACGCAGTATTTT | CASSPPRGPGTQYF
TRBJ2-1 | . | . | TRBV11-3 | TGTGCCAGCAGGGTAGCCGGTAACAATGAGCAGTTCTTC | CASRVAGNNEQFF
TRBJ2-2 | TRBD2 | . | TRBV4-1 | TGCGCCAGCAGCCAAGACGGGGGCGGGAGGATTACCGGGGAGCTGTTTTTT | CASSQDGGGRITGELFF